Below, one T cell receptor (beta chain) is given with its context. Clones were read by immunoSEQ multiplex PCR, and TCRdb kept only the in-frame ones, dropping some. The top ten hold 0.3% of the sample, which has around 600,000 clones, roughly 98% seen once. The CDR3 is 11 amino acids. Trimming removed 4 bases at V and 5 bases at J, with 3 bases between. The germline gives CDR1 SGHVS, CDR2 FQNEAQ. This sample is part of a study of shared clonotypes between healthy human individuals. On the study more broadly: Donor composition was two women and three men, aged 18 to 49.

CD45RO-negative CD8 cells positively selected for CCR7 made up the naive population, which excluded terminally differentiated effector memory CD45RA+ cells. The origin of this receptor is a man in his thirties or forties in good health. The chain carries TRBV7-8 and TRBJ2-1; D uncertain. The sequenced sample was naive CD8+ T cells sorted from blood. The CDR3 DNA reads TGTGCCAGCAGCTCGAACAATGAGCAGTTCTTC. Protein product: CASSSNNEQFF. The full variable domain, its missing parts supplied by reference TRBV7-8 and TRBJ2-1, is GAGVSQSPRYKVAKRGQDVALRCDPISGHVSLFWYQQALGQGPEFLTYFQNEAQLDKSGLPSDRFFAERPEGSVSTLKIQRTQQEDSAVYLCASSSNNEQFFGPGTRLTVL.